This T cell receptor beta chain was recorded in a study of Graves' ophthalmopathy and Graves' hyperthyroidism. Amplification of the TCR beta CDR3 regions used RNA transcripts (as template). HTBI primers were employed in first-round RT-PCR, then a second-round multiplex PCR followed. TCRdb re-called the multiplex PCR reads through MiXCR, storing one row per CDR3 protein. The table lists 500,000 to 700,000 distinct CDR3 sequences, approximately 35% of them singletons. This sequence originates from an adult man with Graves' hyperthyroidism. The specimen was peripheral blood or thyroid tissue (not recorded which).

The CDR3 loop is CSVGTGDMYEQYF. The CDR3 DNA reads as TGCAGCGTGGGGACAGGGGATATGTACGAGCAGTACTTC. The chain recombines TRBV29-1 with TRBJ2-7, with TRBD1 identical over 10 bases. Germline trimming cut 6 bases from V and 4 bases from J; bases unmatched to any gene: 6. Looked up from germline, CDR1 is SQVTM and CDR2 is ANQGSEA. The CDR3 is 13 residues long.